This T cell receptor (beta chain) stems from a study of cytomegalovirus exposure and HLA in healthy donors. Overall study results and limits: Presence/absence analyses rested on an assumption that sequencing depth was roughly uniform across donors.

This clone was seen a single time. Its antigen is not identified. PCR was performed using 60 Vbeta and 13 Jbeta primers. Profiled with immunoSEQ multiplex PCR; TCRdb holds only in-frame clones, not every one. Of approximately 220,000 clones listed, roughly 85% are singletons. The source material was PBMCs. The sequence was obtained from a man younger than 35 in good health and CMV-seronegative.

This CDR3 reads CASSLATGRGQFF. In nucleotides, the CDR3 is TGTGCCAGCAGCTTAGCCACAGGGAGGGGTCAGTTCTTC. This rearrangement joins TRBV7-2 to TRBJ2-1, with D possibly TRBD2 on 7 matching bases. This CDR3 is built from 13 residues. Germline CDR1 and CDR2: SGHTA and FQGNSA. V was trimmed by 0 bases and J by 13 bases, leaving 13 bases between them.